Listed below are T cell receptor beta chains from one sample, sequenced in a study of control samples from healthy donors and cancer patients. TCRdb's copy holds only in-frame clones and misses some; the assay was immunoSEQ multiplex PCR. The repertoire includes 170,000 or so clones, roughly 90% of them detected once, and just over 1.4% sits in the top ten. Input material: blood. The receptors were sampled from a woman in her fifties or sixties in good health. CDR3s include the opening cysteine and the closing phenylalanine or tryptophan. D genes are given only for firm matches. Part of the rows lack a size; the others show once, few, many or a class for expanded clones.

j_gene,v_gene,len,d_gene,abundance,CDR3nt,CDR3aa
TRBJ1-1,TRBV20-1,11,TRBD1,once,TGCAGTGCTAGGACAGGGATCTTGGCTTTCTTT,CSARTGILAFF
TRBJ1-5,TRBV19,14,.,.,TGTGCCAGTACAAGGGAAAGGAACAATCAGCCCCAGCATTTT,CASTRERNNQPQHF
TRBJ2-1,TRBV7-9,14,TRBD2,once,TGTGCCAGCAGCTCGACTCTAGCGGGCAATGAGCAGTTCTTC,CASSSTLAGNEQFF
TRBJ2-6,TRBV4-2,17,.,.,TGTGCCAGCAGCCAAGATGCGGGGGCAATAGGGGCCAACGTCCTGACTTTC,CASSQDAGAIGANVLTF
TRBJ1-1,TRBV28,14,.,.,TGTGCCAGCCTGAAGGGGGGCAGGGGCACTGAAGCTTTCTTT,CASLKGGRGTEAFF
TRBJ2-1,TRBV7-2,15,.,.,TGTGCCAGCAGCTTAACTAGCCTAAGTTACAATGAGCAGTTCTTC,CASSLTSLSYNEQFF
TRBJ1-5,TRBV2,15,TRBD1,.,TGTGCCAGCAGACTTGACAGGGGTGGCAATCAGCCCCAGCATTTT,CASRLDRGGNQPQHF
TRBJ2-5,TRBV24-1,16,.,.,TGTGCCACCAGTGCTTCTGGGGCAGGGTTGGAGGAGACCCAGTACTTC,CATSASGAGLEETQYF
TRBJ2-1,TRBV6-5,14,.,.,TGTGCCAGCAGTTACGCCGCAGGGAGAACTGAGCAGTTCTTC,CASSYAAGRTEQFF
TRBJ1-2,TRBV7-9,14,TRBD1,.,TGTGCCAGCAGCTCAAGGACAGGGGATGGCGGCTACACCTTC,CASSSRTGDGGYTF
TRBJ2-3,TRBV5-1,19,TRBD2,.,TGCGCCAGCAGCTTGGGGGTAGCGGGCGCACGACCTAGCACAGATACGCAGTATTTT,CASSLGVAGARPSTDTQYF
TRBJ2-7,TRBV15,16,TRBD1,.,TGTGCCACCAGCAGGGGGGTGGGACAGGGGGCGACCGAGCAGTACTTC,CATSRGVGQGATEQYF
TRBJ1-6,TRBV11-2,17,.,.,TGTGCCAGCAGCTTAGGTCCCCCAAAGCAAAATAATTCACCCCTCCACTTT,CASSLGPPKQNNSPLHF
TRBJ2-1,TRBV15,13,.,.,TGTGCCACCAGCAGAGACAGGTTCAATGAGCAGTTCTTC,CATSRDRFNEQFF
TRBJ1-4,TRBV2,14,TRBD1,once,TGTGCCAGCAGTGTGACAGGGGGCGCGGGGGAACTGTTTTTT,CASSVTGGAGELFF
TRBJ2-5,TRBV5-1,17,TRBD1,.,TGCGCCAGCACAAGGGGTGGACAGACAGGGTTGCAAGAGACCCAGTACTTC,CASTRGGQTGLQETQYF
TRBJ2-1,TRBV7-2,16,TRBD2,.,TGTGCCAGCAGCCCGGCCGCCGGGAGGGCCTACAATGAGCAGTTCTTC,CASSPAAGRAYNEQFF
TRBJ1-5,TRBV6-6,16,.,.,TGTGCCAGCAGTTACTCTGCCAGGGGAAGCAATCAGCCCCAGCATTTT,CASSYSARGSNQPQHF
TRBJ1-2,TRBV3-1/TRBV3-2,13,.,.,TGTGCCAGCAGCCAAGCCCAGCCCTATGGCTACACCTTC,CASSQAQPYGYTF
TRBJ1-4,TRBV28,15,.,.,TGTGCCAGCAGTTCTCCAGGGAGGTCGCATGAAAAACTGTTTTTT,CASSSPGRSHEKLFF
TRBJ1-5,TRBV6-6,16,.,once,TGTGCCAGCAGTTACTCGGGAGGGTTTCTGGATCAGCCCCAGCATTTT,CASSYSGGFLDQPQHF
TRBJ1-2,TRBV5-6,14,TRBD1,once,TGTGCCAGCATGAGCCGGGACAGGGCATATGGCTACACCTTC,CASMSRDRAYGYTF
TRBJ1-2,TRBV18,12,TRBD1,.,TGTGCCAGCTCAGCGACAGGGGACGGCTACACCTTC,CASSATGDGYTF
TRBJ1-3,TRBV12-5,15,TRBD1,.,TGTGCTAGTGGTTTGTGCAGGGACAGAACAAACACCATATATTTT,CASGLCRDRTNTIYF
TRBJ2-7,TRBV6-5,12,.,.,TGTGCCATTCCGCGACGGACACCCGAGCAGTACTTC,CAIPRRTPEQYF
TRBJ1-3,TRBV9,16,.,once,TGTGCCAGCAGCGTAGACGGGGTCTTCTCTGGAAACACCATATATTTT,CASSVDGVFSGNTIYF
TRBJ2-7,TRBV6-6,14,.,.,TGTGCCAGCCGCCCCTCGGGAAACTCCTACGAGCAGTACTTC,CASRPSGNSYEQYF
TRBJ1-3,TRBV5-4,15,TRBD1,once,TGTGCCAGCAGCTTAGGGGACAGCTCTGGAAACACCATATATTTT,CASSLGDSSGNTIYF
TRBJ1-6,TRBV14,15,.,.,TGTGCCAGCAGCCAAAGTGGGGGCTTTAATTCACCCCTCCACTTT,CASSQSGGFNSPLHF
TRBJ2-2,TRBV23-1,14,.,few,TGCGCCAGCAGTCATGGCAGGAGAACCGGGGAGCTGTTTTTT,CASSHGRRTGELFF
TRBJ1-5,TRBV27,16,TRBD1,once,TGTGCCAGCAGCCGCCTCTCCGACAGGGCGAATCAGCCCCAGCATTTT,CASSRLSDRANQPQHF
TRBJ2-7,TRBV7-2,15,TRBD2,.,TGTGCCAGCACCTCCAGTAGCGGGGGGGCCTACGAGCAGTACTTC,CASTSSSGGAYEQYF
TRBJ2-3,TRBV28,11,.,few,TGTGCCAGCGTAAGGACAGATACGCAGTATTTT,CASVRTDTQYF
TRBJ2-1,TRBV18,11,.,few,TGTGCCAGCACCTCCAGGTATGAGCAGTTCTTC,CASTSRYEQFF
TRBJ1-5,TRBV4-2,16,.,few,TGTGCCAGCAGCCAACTACTGACAGGTAGCAATCAGCCCCAGCATTTT,CASSQLLTGSNQPQHF
TRBJ2-1,TRBV14,15,.,once,TGTGCCAGATATCCGGGACTCCCCTCATTAGGCGAGCAGTTCTTC,CARYPGLPSLGEQFF
TRBJ1-1,TRBV11-3,13,.,.,TGTGCCAGCAGCCGGAACTTGAACACTGAAGCTTTCTTT,CASSRNLNTEAFF